This is a list of T cell receptor beta chains from one sample in a study of blood T cell repertoires in COVID-19. Assay: immunoSEQ multiplex PCR; the TCRdb copy retains only in-frame clones and omits some. The repertoire holds 70,000 to 95,000 clones, with approximately 85% as singletons. The sample comprised peripheral blood. These receptors all come from a man between 65 and 80 years old with acute or convalescent COVID-19. CDR3s leave out the opening cysteine and the closing phenylalanine or tryptophan. Each record gives: V gene, CDR3 protein.

V: TRBV2
CDR3: ASLAPLVAQY

V: TRBV28
CDR3: ASSALRNTEAF

V: TRBV5-1
CDR3: ASSLAQTSNTEAF

V: TRBV28
CDR3: ASSLFRGRTGELF

V: TRBV15
CDR3: ATSRELRDYNEQF

V: TRBV3-1/TRBV3-2
CDR3: ASSHWAGEGKNIQY

V: TRBV24-1
CDR3: ATGHTNTGELF

V: TRBV3-1/TRBV3-2
CDR3: ASSQGGQNTEAF

V: TRBV11-2
CDR3: ASSTGQGVNSPLH

V: TRBV18
CDR3: ASSPRGQGESEAF

V: TRBV19
CDR3: ASSRKGWTGGSPGGTEAF

V: TRBV18
CDR3: ASSPQAGGNQPQH

V: TRBV11-2
CDR3: ASSPDASGLGTDTQY

V: TRBV5-5
CDR3: ASSSETGEGYT

V: TRBV29-1
CDR3: SVTEPMNTEAF

V: TRBV7-8
CDR3: ASSLMLWTRYNEQF

V: TRBV7-6
CDR3: ASSPERASSYEQY

V: TRBV4-1
CDR3: ASSQRGGAGGYT

V: TRBV11-2
CDR3: ASRQLAGSYNEQF

V: TRBV6-2/TRBV6-3
CDR3: ASSSGGVGNQPQH

V: TRBV9
CDR3: ASSAQRESKHGELF

V: TRBV30
CDR3: ALRGVGQY

V: TRBV27
CDR3: ASRPLRGSTGDNEQF

V: TRBV7-9
CDR3: ASSLELALTYEQY

V: TRBV29-1
CDR3: SSSSRINEQF

V: TRBV18
CDR3: ASSRLDTEAF

V: TRBV24-1
CDR3: ATSDPRTSGPGELF

V: TRBV27
CDR3: ASSLTGAGANVLT

V: TRBV13
CDR3: ASSLAWGGKRANEKLF

V: TRBV5-1
CDR3: ASKTGKGGELF

V: TRBV12-3/TRBV12-4
CDR3: ASSQTSNEQF

V: TRBV28
CDR3: ASSSGQSEAF

V: TRBV5-1
CDR3: ASSLGFEISTDTQY

V: TRBV6-4
CDR3: ASSPGQGLQQY

V: TRBV2
CDR3: ASSRGWQPQH

V: TRBV7-6
CDR3: ASSSGGGAGNSPLH

V: TRBV19
CDR3: ASSSGLYEQY

V: TRBV2
CDR3: ASTWGPRRTEKNTEAF

V: TRBV6-6
CDR3: ASTPDRTGYT

V: TRBV12-3/TRBV12-4
CDR3: ASTLRENYGYT

V: TRBV7-9
CDR3: ASSSGGTGDTDTQY

V: TRBV10-3
CDR3: AIREGTGVSYEQY